Listed below are T cell receptor beta chains from one sample, sequenced in a study of blood T cell repertoires in COVID-19. The assay was immunoSEQ multiplex PCR, and TCRdb's table has in-frame clones only and misses some. The sample includes more than 250,000 clones, 85% of them seen just once. Source material: peripheral blood. The receptors stem from a man between 50 and 59 years old with active or convalescent COVID-19. Each CDR3 is given with its conserved first and last residue. A D gene is named only where the DNA matches it firmly. The size field is filled for only some rows; it gives once, few, many or a size class.

len: 13
abundance: NA
d_gene: NA
j_gene: TRBJ1-2
v_gene: TRBV18
CDR3nt: TGTGCCAGCTCCCAAGACAGCACATCTGGCTACACCTTC
CDR3aa: CASSQDSTSGYTF

len: 19
abundance: NA
d_gene: TRBD1
j_gene: TRBJ1-3
v_gene: TRBV6-6
CDR3nt: TGTGCCAGCAGTCGAACCGGGACAGGGGGCCCCCGCTCTGGAAACACCATATATTTT
CDR3aa: CASSRTGTGGPRSGNTIYF

len: 17
abundance: NA
d_gene: TRBD1
j_gene: TRBJ2-7
v_gene: TRBV4-1
CDR3nt: TGCGCCAGCAGCCAAGAATGGACAGGGACGAGCTCCTACGAGCAGTACTTC
CDR3aa: CASSQEWTGTSSYEQYF

len: 16
abundance: NA
d_gene: TRBD1
j_gene: TRBJ1-2
v_gene: TRBV3-1/TRBV3-2
CDR3nt: TGTGCCAGCAGCCCCTGGGGACAGCGAACTAACTATGGCTACACCTTC
CDR3aa: CASSPWGQRTNYGYTF

len: 14
abundance: NA
d_gene: NA
j_gene: TRBJ1-1
v_gene: TRBV19
CDR3nt: TGTGCCAGTTTCGAGACAGAGACGAACACTGAAGCTTTCTTT
CDR3aa: CASFETETNTEAFF

len: 14
abundance: NA
d_gene: TRBD2
j_gene: TRBJ2-3
v_gene: TRBV6-2/TRBV6-3
CDR3nt: TGTGCCAGCAGTACCGGACTAGGGGAAGATACGCAGTATTTT
CDR3aa: CASSTGLGEDTQYF

len: 14
abundance: few
d_gene: NA
j_gene: TRBJ1-5
v_gene: TRBV2
CDR3nt: TGTGCCAGCAGTGTTGGGGGCCGTTTCGAACCCCAGCATTTT
CDR3aa: CASSVGGRFEPQHF

len: 15
abundance: NA
d_gene: NA
j_gene: TRBJ1-1
v_gene: TRBV5-1
CDR3nt: TGCGCCAGCAGCTTGGGGGCAGCCATGAACACTGAAGCTTTCTTT
CDR3aa: CASSLGAAMNTEAFF

len: 13
abundance: NA
d_gene: NA
j_gene: TRBJ1-4
v_gene: TRBV30
CDR3nt: TGTGCCTGGAGGGGAGTAACTAATGAAAAACTGTTTTTT
CDR3aa: CAWRGVTNEKLFF

len: 14
abundance: NA
d_gene: NA
j_gene: TRBJ2-7
v_gene: TRBV5-1
CDR3nt: TGCGCCAGCAGCAGGGAGCGGGCCTCCTACGAGCAGTACTTC
CDR3aa: CASSRERASYEQYF

len: 14
abundance: NA
d_gene: NA
j_gene: TRBJ1-1
v_gene: TRBV5-4
CDR3nt: TGTGCCAGCAGCTCCCCGGGGGGGATGACTGAAGCTTTCTTT
CDR3aa: CASSSPGGMTEAFF

len: 15
abundance: NA
d_gene: NA
j_gene: TRBJ2-3
v_gene: TRBV3-1/TRBV3-2
CDR3nt: TGTGCCAGCAGCCAAGGTCCCCTAGCCCCAGATACGCAGTATTTT
CDR3aa: CASSQGPLAPDTQYF

len: 15
abundance: NA
d_gene: TRBD2
j_gene: TRBJ2-1
v_gene: TRBV3-1/TRBV3-2
CDR3nt: TGTGCCAGCAGCCAAGGTAGCGGGAGCAGGAATGAGCAGTTCTTC
CDR3aa: CASSQGSGSRNEQFF

len: 16
abundance: NA
d_gene: TRBD2
j_gene: TRBJ2-5
v_gene: TRBV7-2
CDR3nt: TGTGCCAGCAAGACCGGGCGGGGGGGTCTGTTGGAGACCCAGTACTTC
CDR3aa: CASKTGRGGLLETQYF

len: 15
abundance: NA
d_gene: NA
j_gene: TRBJ2-2
v_gene: TRBV7-8
CDR3nt: TGTGCCAGCAGCTTAATAGAGTCCCTAACCGGGGAGCTGTTTTTT
CDR3aa: CASSLIESLTGELFF

len: 14
abundance: NA
d_gene: TRBD2
j_gene: TRBJ2-1
v_gene: TRBV28
CDR3nt: TGTGCCAGCAGTTGGAGTAGCGGGATGGGTGAGCAGTTCTTC
CDR3aa: CASSWSSGMGEQFF

len: 15
abundance: NA
d_gene: NA
j_gene: TRBJ2-3
v_gene: TRBV5-1
CDR3nt: TGCGCCAGCAGCTTATCGAGAGGGAGCACAGATACGCAGTATTTT
CDR3aa: CASSLSRGSTDTQYF

len: 13
abundance: NA
d_gene: NA
j_gene: TRBJ1-2
v_gene: TRBV30
CDR3nt: TGTGCCTGGAGTGTAAGCAGGGTTCATGGCTACACCTTC
CDR3aa: CAWSVSRVHGYTF

len: 15
abundance: NA
d_gene: TRBD2
j_gene: TRBJ2-1
v_gene: TRBV5-4
CDR3nt: TGTGCCAGCAGCTTGGCCAGCGGGAGCCAATATGAGCAGTTCTTC
CDR3aa: CASSLASGSQYEQFF

len: 13
abundance: NA
d_gene: NA
j_gene: TRBJ1-5
v_gene: TRBV7-2
CDR3nt: TGTGCCAGCACCCCGGACTGGAATCAGCCCCAGCATTTT
CDR3aa: CASTPDWNQPQHF

len: 13
abundance: NA
d_gene: NA
j_gene: TRBJ1-3
v_gene: TRBV30
CDR3nt: TGTGCCTGGAGTGTGGGGGGGGGTAACACCATATATTTT
CDR3aa: CAWSVGGGNTIYF

len: 12
abundance: NA
d_gene: TRBD2
j_gene: TRBJ2-7
v_gene: TRBV29-1
CDR3nt: TGCAGCGCCGGGACTAGCTCCTACGAGCAGTACTTC
CDR3aa: CSAGTSSYEQYF

len: 15
abundance: NA
d_gene: NA
j_gene: TRBJ1-1
v_gene: TRBV5-1
CDR3nt: TGCGCCAGCAGCCCTTCACAGGGAACGGGGACTGAAGCTTTCTTT
CDR3aa: CASSPSQGTGTEAFF

len: 15
abundance: NA
d_gene: NA
j_gene: TRBJ1-5
v_gene: TRBV6-5
CDR3nt: TGTGCCAGCAAACAGGGTGCCTCTTCGGTTTCGCCCCAGCATTTT
CDR3aa: CASKQGASSVSPQHF

len: 17
abundance: NA
d_gene: NA
j_gene: TRBJ2-1
v_gene: TRBV4-1
CDR3nt: TGCGCCAGCAGTCAGGACTCGCCGCGTAGCTCCTACAATGAGCAGTTCTTC
CDR3aa: CASSQDSPRSSYNEQFF

len: 16
abundance: NA
d_gene: TRBD2
j_gene: TRBJ2-1
v_gene: TRBV7-8
CDR3nt: TGTGCCAGCAGCTTAGAAGGACTAGTCACCGACAATGAGCAGTTCTTC
CDR3aa: CASSLEGLVTDNEQFF

len: 14
abundance: once
d_gene: TRBD1
j_gene: TRBJ1-1
v_gene: TRBV11-2
CDR3nt: TGTGCCAGCAGCTTAGTACGCGAGGACAGGGAAGCTTTCTTT
CDR3aa: CASSLVREDREAFF

len: 15
abundance: NA
d_gene: NA
j_gene: TRBJ1-2
v_gene: TRBV7-8
CDR3nt: TGTGCCAGCAGCTCAACTATGGCGGGGGTGAGGGGCTACACCTTC
CDR3aa: CASSSTMAGVRGYTF

len: 18
abundance: once
d_gene: TRBD2
j_gene: TRBJ2-3
v_gene: TRBV5-1
CDR3nt: TGCGCCAGCAGCCCTCGACTAGCGGGGAGGGCGGGCACAGATACGCAGTATTTT
CDR3aa: CASSPRLAGRAGTDTQYF

len: 15
abundance: NA
d_gene: TRBD1
j_gene: TRBJ1-6
v_gene: TRBV20-1
CDR3nt: TGCAGTGCTAGTCTCGGGACAGGATATAATTCACCCCTCCACTTT
CDR3aa: CSASLGTGYNSPLHF

len: 16
abundance: NA
d_gene: TRBD1
j_gene: TRBJ1-2
v_gene: TRBV3-1/TRBV3-2
CDR3nt: TGTGCCAGCAGCCAAGTGGGGAGGACAGGCCGCTATGGCTACACCTTC
CDR3aa: CASSQVGRTGRYGYTF

len: 17
abundance: NA
d_gene: TRBD2
j_gene: TRBJ2-1
v_gene: TRBV7-2
CDR3nt: TGTGCCAGCAGGGGCAGGAGCGGGAGCGATCCCTACAATGAGCAGTTCTTC
CDR3aa: CASRGRSGSDPYNEQFF

len: 14
abundance: once
d_gene: NA
j_gene: TRBJ1-2
v_gene: TRBV19
CDR3nt: TGTGCCAGTAGGTTCGCAGGCTCACGCTATGGCTACACCTTC
CDR3aa: CASRFAGSRYGYTF

len: 21
abundance: NA
d_gene: TRBD2
j_gene: TRBJ2-3
v_gene: TRBV20-1
CDR3nt: TGCAGTGCTAGTAGTCTAGGGACTAGCGGGACAGGCCGGTGGTTAGGAGATACGCAGTATTTT
CDR3aa: CSASSLGTSGTGRWLGDTQYF

len: 13
abundance: NA
d_gene: NA
j_gene: TRBJ1-4
v_gene: TRBV19
CDR3nt: TGTGCCAGTGTAGGTGGGGGCAATGAAAAACTGTTTTTT
CDR3aa: CASVGGGNEKLFF

len: 14
abundance: NA
d_gene: NA
j_gene: TRBJ1-2
v_gene: TRBV5-1
CDR3nt: TGCGCCAGCAGCTTCGGCGACAGATCCTATGGCTACACCTTC
CDR3aa: CASSFGDRSYGYTF

len: 15
abundance: once
d_gene: NA
j_gene: TRBJ1-6
v_gene: TRBV3-1/TRBV3-2
CDR3nt: TGTGCCAGCAGCCAAGAGAGCTCCTATAATTCACCCCTCCACTTT
CDR3aa: CASSQESSYNSPLHF

len: 14
abundance: NA
d_gene: NA
j_gene: TRBJ1-5
v_gene: TRBV6-2/TRBV6-3
CDR3nt: TGTGCCAGCAGTTACCGGGGGGGTATTCAGCCCCAGCATTTT
CDR3aa: CASSYRGGIQPQHF

len: 14
abundance: NA
d_gene: NA
j_gene: TRBJ1-2
v_gene: TRBV19
CDR3nt: TGTGCCAGTAACTCACAGGGATCGGACTATGGCTACACCTTC
CDR3aa: CASNSQGSDYGYTF

len: 16
abundance: few
d_gene: TRBD1
j_gene: TRBJ1-2
v_gene: TRBV12-5
CDR3nt: TGTGCTAGTGGGATTGGCCCCCGGGACAGGGTCTATGGCTACACCTTC
CDR3aa: CASGIGPRDRVYGYTF

len: 19
abundance: NA
d_gene: TRBD2
j_gene: TRBJ2-2
v_gene: TRBV30
CDR3nt: TGTGCCTGGAGTGTGACCCATGGACTAGCGGGAGAGCACACCGGGGAGCTGTTTTTT
CDR3aa: CAWSVTHGLAGEHTGELFF

len: 16
abundance: NA
d_gene: TRBD1
j_gene: TRBJ2-2
v_gene: TRBV7-3
CDR3nt: TGTGCCAGCAGCCCTACAGGGGGCCCTAACACCGGGGAGCTGTTTTTT
CDR3aa: CASSPTGGPNTGELFF

len: 16
abundance: NA
d_gene: TRBD2
j_gene: TRBJ2-2
v_gene: TRBV19
CDR3nt: TGTGCCAGTAGCCCCGGGGGGGAGGGTAACACCGGGGAGCTGTTTTTT
CDR3aa: CASSPGGEGNTGELFF

len: 14
abundance: NA
d_gene: NA
j_gene: TRBJ1-4
v_gene: TRBV9
CDR3nt: TGTGCCAGCAGCGGGGCGGGCCGTAATGAAAAACTGTTTTTT
CDR3aa: CASSGAGRNEKLFF

len: 13
abundance: NA
d_gene: TRBD1
j_gene: TRBJ1-1
v_gene: TRBV3-1/TRBV3-2
CDR3nt: TGTGCCAGCAGCCAGGGTGACAGGGCTGAAGCTTTCTTT
CDR3aa: CASSQGDRAEAFF

len: 15
abundance: NA
d_gene: NA
j_gene: TRBJ1-3
v_gene: TRBV5-1
CDR3nt: TGCGCCAGCAGCTTGGGTGGCGGGGCTGGAAACACCATATATTTT
CDR3aa: CASSLGGGAGNTIYF

len: 16
abundance: NA
d_gene: TRBD2
j_gene: TRBJ2-1
v_gene: TRBV27
CDR3nt: TGTGCCAGCAGTTCGGATGGCGGGAGGGCCTACAATGAGCAGTTCTTC
CDR3aa: CASSSDGGRAYNEQFF

len: 13
abundance: once
d_gene: NA
j_gene: TRBJ2-2
v_gene: TRBV7-8
CDR3nt: TGTGCCAGCAGCTTCTCTCCCACCGGGGAGCTGTTTTTT
CDR3aa: CASSFSPTGELFF

len: 15
abundance: NA
d_gene: NA
j_gene: TRBJ2-4
v_gene: TRBV28
CDR3nt: TGTGCCAGCAGCTTGCCCAGGGTCTTGGGCAACATTCAGTACTTC
CDR3aa: CASSLPRVLGNIQYF

len: 16
abundance: few
d_gene: TRBD1
j_gene: TRBJ1-1
v_gene: TRBV18
CDR3nt: TGTGCCAGCTCACCACCGAACAGGGGGCTGGGAACTGAAGCTTTCTTT
CDR3aa: CASSPPNRGLGTEAFF

len: 16
abundance: NA
d_gene: NA
j_gene: TRBJ2-1
v_gene: TRBV27
CDR3nt: TGTGCCAGCAGTCCCCTCCTCATGAGCTCCTACAATGAGCAGTTCTTC
CDR3aa: CASSPLLMSSYNEQFF

len: 15
abundance: NA
d_gene: TRBD2
j_gene: TRBJ2-2
v_gene: TRBV5-5
CDR3nt: TGTGCCAGCAGCTTATTAAGCGGGAGCACCGGGGAGCTGTTTTTT
CDR3aa: CASSLLSGSTGELFF

len: 14
abundance: NA
d_gene: TRBD2
j_gene: TRBJ2-7
v_gene: TRBV28
CDR3nt: TGTGCCAGCAGTCCCCGACTAGCGGGAAGCGAGCAGTACTTC
CDR3aa: CASSPRLAGSEQYF

len: 12
abundance: NA
d_gene: NA
j_gene: TRBJ1-2
v_gene: TRBV6-5
CDR3nt: TGTGCCAGCCACATGACAGTCTATGGCTACACCTTC
CDR3aa: CASHMTVYGYTF

len: 15
abundance: NA
d_gene: TRBD2
j_gene: TRBJ2-7
v_gene: TRBV5-6
CDR3nt: TGTGCCAGCAGTTTTGGGACTAGCACCTCCTACGAGCAGTACTTC
CDR3aa: CASSFGTSTSYEQYF

len: 13
abundance: NA
d_gene: TRBD1
j_gene: TRBJ1-6
v_gene: TRBV29-1
CDR3nt: TGCAGCGTTGAAGAAAACAGGGGCTCACCCCTCCACTTT
CDR3aa: CSVEENRGSPLHF

len: 16
abundance: NA
d_gene: TRBD1
j_gene: TRBJ1-2
v_gene: TRBV5-5
CDR3nt: TGTGCCAGCAGCCCTCGTGGACAGGGTCCTAACTATGGCTACACCTTC
CDR3aa: CASSPRGQGPNYGYTF

len: 14
abundance: NA
d_gene: TRBD1
j_gene: TRBJ1-6
v_gene: TRBV28
CDR3nt: TGTGCCAGCAGTGGGGACAGGAATAATTCACCCCTCCACTTT
CDR3aa: CASSGDRNNSPLHF

len: 15
abundance: once
d_gene: TRBD2
j_gene: TRBJ2-1
v_gene: TRBV27
CDR3nt: TGTGCCAGCAGTTTGATGGCGGGGAGCGGGAGCGGGCAGTTCTTC
CDR3aa: CASSLMAGSGSGQFF